The rows below give T cell receptor beta chains drawn from one sample of a study of blood T cell repertoires in COVID-19. The data were produced by immunoSEQ multiplex PCR, yet TCRdb's version contains in-frame clones alone and is incomplete. Of about 250,000 clones listed, roughly nine tenths were seen once; the top ten hold 2% to 2.5%. The sample was PBMCs or T cells enriched from blood (not recorded which). The receptor source for this set is a woman between 18 and 29 years old who had recovered from COVID-19. Both conserved end residues are part of each CDR3. The D gene is left open where the match is weak.

J | D | length | V | CDR3 | DNA
TRBJ1-3 | . | 15 | TRBV7-9 | CASSPQGSSGNTIYF | TGTGCCAGCAGCCCACAGGGTTCCTCTGGAAACACCATATATTTT
TRBJ1-1 | TRBD1 | 12 | TRBV28 | CASGDRVTEAFF | TGTGCCAGCGGAGACAGGGTGACTGAAGCTTTCTTT
TRBJ2-6 | . | 17 | TRBV5-1 | CASSPRTAGSGANVLTF | TGCGCCAGCAGCCCCAGGACAGCCGGCTCTGGGGCCAACGTCCTGACTTTC
TRBJ1-1 | . | 14 | TRBV11-3 | CASSPGAGSTEAFF | TGTGCCAGTTCTCCGGGAGCCGGGAGCACTGAAGCTTTCTTT
TRBJ2-3 | TRBD2 | 16 | TRBV10-2 | CASSTQRGPFTDTQYF | TGCGCCAGCAGTACCCAGCGGGGGCCCTTCACAGATACGCAGTATTTT
TRBJ1-1 | . | 14 | TRBV19 | CASSTQGANTEAFF | TGTGCCAGTAGTACCCAGGGCGCAAACACTGAAGCTTTCTTT
TRBJ1-1 | . | 14 | TRBV2 | CASNHQGGGTEAFF | TGTGCCAGCAATCATCAGGGAGGGGGCACTGAAGCTTTCTTT
TRBJ1-6 | . | 18 | TRBV5-1 | CASSARSPRSDNNSPLHF | TGCGCCAGCAGCGCCCGAAGCCCCAGGTCCGACAATAATTCACCCCTCCACTTT
TRBJ2-7 | TRBD1 | 13 | TRBV12-3/TRBV12-4 | CASSGGTGTEQYF | TGTGCCAGCAGTGGAGGGACAGGGACCGAGCAGTACTTC
TRBJ2-2 | . | 16 | TRBV9 | CASSDNREGNTGELFF | TGTGCCAGCAGCGACAACAGGGAAGGGAACACCGGGGAGCTGTTTTTT
TRBJ2-2 | TRBD2 | 15 | TRBV5-1 | CASSPGLANTGELFF | TGCGCCAGCAGCCCGGGACTAGCGAACACCGGGGAGCTGTTTTTT
TRBJ2-5 | . | 16 | TRBV9 | CASSATSPSMGETQYF | TGTGCCAGCAGCGCCACTAGCCCCTCTATGGGAGAGACCCAGTACTTC
TRBJ2-7 | . | 11 | TRBV5-1 | CASSFRGEQYF | TGCGCCAGCAGCTTTAGAGGCGAGCAGTACTTC
TRBJ1-2 | . | 14 | TRBV3-1/TRBV3-2 | CASSPRSDFSGYTF | TGTGCCAGCAGCCCAAGGTCGGACTTCTCCGGCTACACCTTC